This T cell receptor beta chain was sequenced for a study of T-cell reconstitution after alpha-beta-depleted transplantation in children. V lost 6 bases and J lost 8; bases outside the gene matches: 10. Germline-derived CDR1 and CDR2 are DFQATT and SNEGSKA (reference sequence). There are 13 residues in the CDR3. This clonotype has just a few counts. Preparation of the TCRbeta library involved a method that used unique molecular identifiers. TCRdb passed the PCR reads through MiXCR, listing each CDR3 protein once. This sample has just over 350,000 distinct CDR3 sequences, with about 14% found just once.

This specimen was PBMCs, taken from the stem cell graft. The source of this sequence is a human donor who donated a stem cell graft to a child with Fanconi anemia. V is TRBV20-1 and J is TRBJ1-2; TRBD1 agrees at 9 bases. The CDR3 DNA sequence: TGCAGTGCCCCGGACAGGGGAATGGGAGGCTACACCTTC. Residues: CSAPDRGMGGYTF.